This entry concerns a single T cell receptor beta chain. The sample belongs to a study of control samples from healthy donors and cancer patients. TCRdb's copy holds only in-frame clones and misses some; the assay was immunoSEQ multiplex PCR. Altogether 120,000 or so clones are present, 87% being singletons, with the ten largest covering 12%. Per the germline V gene, CDR1 is SGHDT and CDR2 is YYEEEE. V trimming: 5 bases; J trimming: 2 bases; junction bases outside the gene matches: 3. This CDR3 has 13 amino acids. Sequenced: blood. This chain connects TRBV5-6 to TRBJ2-7, with TRBD1 matching 8 bases. The sequence derives from a man aged 25 to 40 in good health. The CDR3 region is CASRLQGAYEQYF. CDR3 nucleotides: TGTGCCAGCAGACTACAGGGGGCCTACGAGCAGTACTTC.